This TCR beta chain was profiled in a study of blood T cell repertoires in COVID-19. Overall study context: Spain, Italy and the United States supplied samples that represented acute and convalescent COVID-19.

This CDR3 is built from 14 residues. In germline, CDR1 is SGHDT, CDR2 YYEEEE. Trimming took 3 bases from V and 2 from J; bases not matched to a gene: 2. Original processing notes: Quantification of nucleated cells was approximated via reference gene primer amplification. The method was immunoSEQ multiplex PCR; TCRdb's version includes in-frame clones alone and lacks a portion of them. That table supplies the V and J calls and clone size; D and trimming were determined from the DNA. The sample includes approximately 86,000 clones, 89% of them seen just once. The rearrangement uses TRBV5-6 and TRBJ1-3; TRBD1 agrees at 7 bases. The source material was peripheral blood. The sequence was obtained from a man aged 45 to 65 with acute or convalescent COVID-19. In nucleotides, the CDR3 is TGTGCCAGCAGCTCGACAGGGACTGGAAACACCATATATTTT. Protein sequence: CASSSTGTGNTIYF.